The present T cell receptor (beta chain) was sequenced within a study of beta chain features in type 1 diabetes. V dropped 2 bases and J dropped 4 bases, with 11 bases sitting between them. Germline V CDR1 and CDR2: SGDLS, YYNGEE. The CDR3 contains 14 residues. The study reverse transcribed the entire isolated RNA, so it sequenced expressed TCRB transcripts. The repertoire was sequenced with immunoSEQ multiplex PCR; TCRdb's copy has only in-frame clones and lacks some. The sample includes under 400,000 clones, around 12% of them seen just once. This clonotype was obtained from a man aged 18-30 years in good health. This chain uses TRBV9 with TRBJ2-3, with D possibly being TRBD2 (5 bases). The sample taken for sequencing was naive CD4+ T cells from blood. The CDR3 DNA reads as TGTGCCAGCAGCGTGAGGGTGCTGGCAGATACGCAGTATTTT. This translates into CASSVRVLADTQYF.